Listed below are T cell receptor beta chains from one sample, sequenced in a study of cytomegalovirus exposure and HLA in healthy donors. Assay used: immunoSEQ multiplex PCR; TCRdb lists only in-frame clones, some missing. The data show around 190,000 clones, about 9% seen once. The sequenced sample was PBMCs. Receptor source: a woman aged 25 to 39 in good health and CMV-seropositive. Both conserved end residues are part of each CDR3. The order of the fields is clone size, D gene, J gene, V gene, CDR3 DNA, CDR3 protein. The D gene is left open where the match is weak. Clone size is not always given. Where it is, it says once, few, many or a class for expanded clones.

size: .
D: .
J: TRBJ2-2
V: TRBV15
DNA: TGTGCCACCAGCGCAGGGGCGATCACCGGGGAGCTGTTTTTT
CDR3: CATSAGAITGELFF

size: .
D: TRBD1
J: TRBJ1-5
V: TRBV6-1
DNA: TGTGCCAGCAGTGAATGGGGACAGCTCGATCAGCCCCAGCATTTT
CDR3: CASSEWGQLDQPQHF

size: few
D: TRBD1
J: TRBJ1-2
V: TRBV7-9
DNA: TGTGCCAGCAGCCTGGGGACAGTAGCTAACTATGGCTACACCTTC
CDR3: CASSLGTVANYGYTF

size: .
D: .
J: TRBJ2-7
V: TRBV7-7
DNA: TGTGCCAGCAGCTTAGCCCAGGGAAGAGGCTACGAGCAGTACTTC
CDR3: CASSLAQGRGYEQYF

size: .
D: TRBD1
J: TRBJ2-1
V: TRBV27
DNA: TGTGCCAGCGTCATGGGACAGGGATTTAACAATGAGCAGTTCTTC
CDR3: CASVMGQGFNNEQFF

size: few
D: .
J: TRBJ2-2
V: TRBV5-1
DNA: TGCGCCAGCAGTCTTACAGGTGGGAACACCGGGGAGCTGTTTTTT
CDR3: CASSLTGGNTGELFF

size: few
D: .
J: TRBJ2-1
V: TRBV9
DNA: TGTGCCAGCAGGAACTTGGGGAGCTCCTACAATGAGCAGTTCTTC
CDR3: CASRNLGSSYNEQFF

size: .
D: TRBD1
J: TRBJ1-2
V: TRBV2
DNA: TGTGCCAGCATCCGAGACAGGGCAGTAGGGGGCTACACCTTC
CDR3: CASIRDRAVGGYTF

size: .
D: .
J: TRBJ2-7
V: TRBV6-6
DNA: TGTGCCAGCAGTTTACGCAGGCGGGACTACGAGCAGTACTTC
CDR3: CASSLRRRDYEQYF

size: .
D: TRBD1
J: TRBJ2-7
V: TRBV7-7
DNA: TGTGCCAGCAGCTTAGGACAGGGAACGGGCTACGAGCAGTACTTC
CDR3: CASSLGQGTGYEQYF

size: .
D: .
J: TRBJ2-4
V: TRBV7-9
DNA: TGTGCCAGCACCGAGGCAGAGGGCAAAAACATTCAGTACTTC
CDR3: CASTEAEGKNIQYF

size: few
D: .
J: TRBJ1-2
V: TRBV9
DNA: TGTGCCAGCGCGCACCCGTTTTCCTCGGACTATGGCTACACCTTC
CDR3: CASAHPFSSDYGYTF

size: few
D: TRBD2
J: TRBJ2-7
V: TRBV29-1
DNA: TGCAGCGTGATTTCCGGGACTAGTTTTGACGACGAGCAGTACTTC
CDR3: CSVISGTSFDDEQYF

size: .
D: .
J: TRBJ2-5
V: TRBV9
DNA: TGTGCCAGCAGCGTAGGGGCAGGTCCAGGGGAGACCCAGTACTTC
CDR3: CASSVGAGPGETQYF

size: .
D: TRBD2
J: TRBJ2-5
V: TRBV15
DNA: TGTGCCACCAGCAGACTTCTGGGACTAGCGGGAGACGGACGGTACTTC
CDR3: CATSRLLGLAGDGRYF

size: .
D: TRBD1
J: TRBJ2-7
V: TRBV5-1
DNA: TGCGCCAGCAGGGGACAGGGAAGCTCCTACGAGCAGTACTTC
CDR3: CASRGQGSSYEQYF

size: few
D: TRBD2
J: TRBJ2-1
V: TRBV11-2
DNA: TGTGCCAGCAGCCGTCTAGCGGGAGTTGGCAATGAGCAGTTCTTC
CDR3: CASSRLAGVGNEQFF

size: few
D: .
J: TRBJ2-7
V: TRBV11-2
DNA: TGTGCCAGCAGCCACCCCACGGGGCAGTACTTC
CDR3: CASSHPTGQYF

size: few
D: TRBD2
J: TRBJ2-5
V: TRBV7-2
DNA: TGTGCCAGCAGCTTATCGCGGGAGGAGACCCAGTACTTC
CDR3: CASSLSREETQYF